The 31 T cell receptor beta chains below were found in one sample sequenced in a study of blood T cell repertoires in COVID-19. The protocol was immunoSEQ multiplex PCR, while the TCRdb copy is restricted to in-frame clones and leaves out a portion. The data show a few hundred thousand clones, about 90% seen once. The sample was PBMCs or T cells enriched from blood (not recorded which). These receptors all stem from a woman aged 30 to 39 who had recovered from COVID-19.

In DNA, the CDR3 is TGTGCCAGCAGCTCCACAGGGGACCCCCAACCAACTGAAGCTTTCTTT. Protein sequence: CASSSTGDPQPTEAFF. V gene TRBV13 combines with J gene TRBJ1-1, with TRBD1 matching over 7 bases. The germline V gene encodes CDR1 PRHDT and CDR2 FYEKMQ (reference sequence). The J segment lost 5 bases and the V segment lost 4 bases, leaving 13 bases of the junction unmatched. The CDR3 is 16 residues long.

J is TRBJ2-6 and V is TRBV4-2; 10 bases match TRBD2. V lost 3 bases and J lost 3; bases outside the gene matches: 5. The CDR3 is 17 residues long. CDR1 and CDR2 (germline): LGHNA, YNFKEQ. CDR3 region: CASSHLAGENGANVLTF. In DNA, the CDR3 is TGTGCCAGCAGCCATCTAGCGGGAGAAAATGGGGCCAACGTCCTGACTTTC.

This chain joins TRBV7-2 and TRBJ1-5; 9 nucleotides line up with TRBD1. The junction had 9 bases not matched to a gene; V was cut back by 6 bases and J by 6 bases. The CDR3 contains 15 residues. Per the germline V gene, CDR1 is SGHTA and CDR2 is FQGNSA. The CDR3 region has the DNA TGTGCCAGCAGTGCGAGGACAGGGGCTAGTCAGCCCCAGCATTTT. Translated, it gives CASSARTGASQPQHF.

The chain recombines TRBV2 with TRBJ2-5; 11 bases are a match to TRBD2. The junction had 29 bases not matched to a gene; V was cut back by 4 bases and J by 4 bases. CDR3 size: 23 residues. Germline V gene lookup returns CDR1 SNHLY and CDR2 FYNNEI. CDR3 protein: CASSGYGGQGTSGKSGSGETQYF. Written as DNA, the CDR3 is TGTGCCAGCAGTGGATACGGGGGGCAAGGGACTAGCGGCAAATCCGGGAGTGGAGAGACCCAGTACTTC.

The rearrangement uses TRBV19 and TRBJ1-4; D call uncertain. Germline CDR1 reads LNHDA; CDR2 reads SQIVND (reference sequence). The V and J ends lost 5 bases and 8 bases respectively, with 18 bases between them. The length of the CDR3 is 15 residues. The CDR3 coding sequence is TGTGCCAGTAGTCCGGACGGAACAAGAGGGGAAAAACTGTTTTTT. Its translation is CASSPDGTRGEKLFF.

The chain recombines TRBV19 with TRBJ1-1; unclear D gene. Trimming cost V 2 bases and J 3 bases, with 10 bases left between them. The CDR3 covers 14 residues. Germline V gives CDR1 LNHDA, CDR2 SQIVND (reference sequence). The CDR3 loop is CASSIFHGDTEAFF. Here the CDR3 DNA reads TGTGCCAGTAGTATATTTCACGGGGACACTGAAGCTTTCTTT.

This clone was observed a single time. V is TRBV7-2 and J is TRBJ1-2, with 7 nucleotides matching TRBD1. V lost 0 bases and J lost 8; bases outside the gene matches: 6. Germline V gene data show CDR1 as SGHTA and CDR2 as FQGNSA. The CDR3 sequence is 14 residues long. This chain's CDR3 is CASSLARQGEGYTF. The CDR3 nucleotides are TGTGCCAGCAGCTTAGCGAGGCAGGGGGAAGGCTACACCTTC.

J is TRBJ2-1 and V is TRBV4-2; D is perhaps TRBD2 (5 bases). The CDR3 is 17 amino acids. Per the germline V gene, CDR1 is LGHNA and CDR2 is YNFKEQ. V dropped 1 base and J dropped 0 bases, with 13 bases sitting between them. CDR3 residues: CASSQASLTTSYNEQFF. For the CDR3, the DNA is TGTGCCAGCAGCCAAGCGAGTTTGACTACCTCCTACAATGAGCAGTTCTTC.

The chain links TRBV5-4 to TRBJ2-1; 16 bases are shared with TRBD2. Germline CDR1 and CDR2: SGHNT and YYREEE (reference sequence). The CDR3 has 17 residues. V dropped 3 bases and J dropped 5; count of bases not matched to a gene: 5. CDR3 sequence reads: CASSSGLAGGENNEQFF. Written as DNA, the CDR3 is TGTGCCAGCAGCTCGGGACTAGCGGGAGGGGAAAACAATGAGCAGTTCTTC.

V usage is TRBV6-5 and J usage is TRBJ2-7, with D possibly TRBD2 on 7 matching bases. The CDR3 spans 14 residues. Between the trimmed V and J ends, which lost 11 bases and 2 bases, there was a span of 19 bases. Germline V gene lookup returns CDR1 MNHEY and CDR2 SVGAGI. The CDR3 coding sequence is TGTGCCGTCTTCTCCCACGGGGGGCCCTACGAGCAGTACTTC. It translates to CAVFSHGGPYEQYF.

This clone was recorded once. The chain links TRBV7-5 to TRBJ1-3. TRBV7-5 counts as a pseudogene. The CDR3 runs to 16 residues. The CDR3 protein is CARSPRDSCSGNTIYF. Written as DNA, the CDR3 is TGTGCCAGAAGCCCGAGGGACTCCTGCTCTGGAAACACCATATATTTT.

J is TRBJ1-1 and V is TRBV18; D remains ambiguous. The length of the CDR3 is 13 residues. Looked up from germline, CDR1 is KGHSH and CDR2 is LQKENI. The V end was cut by 1 base, the J end by 6 bases, with 9 bases between. Here the CDR3 reads CASSPQREAEAFF. As DNA, the CDR3 is TGTGCCAGCTCACCACAGAGGGAGGCTGAAGCTTTCTTT.

CDR3: CASSLGTGGPDTQYF. Here the CDR3 DNA reads TGTGCCAGCAGCTTAGGGACAGGGGGGCCAGATACGCAGTATTTT. The V gene is TRBV7-9, the J gene TRBJ2-3, with TRBD1 matching 10 bases. V lost 1 base, J lost 4 bases, and 2 bases stayed unmatched. From germline, CDR1 is SEHNR and CDR2 FQNEAQ (reference sequence). There are 15 residues in the CDR3. The variable domain in full, with the rest retrieved from reference TRBV7-9 and TRBJ2-3, is DTGVSQNPRHKITKRGQNVTFRCDPISEHNRLYWYRQTLGQGPEFLTYFQNEAQLEKSRLLSDRFSAERPKGSFSTLEIQRTEQGDSAMYLCASSLGTGGPDTQYFGPGTRLTVL.

The chain recombines TRBV4-2 with TRBJ2-7; D is possibly TRBD1 (6 bases). The length of the CDR3 is 15 residues. Trimming pared 0 bases from V and 3 bases from J, leaving 12 bases between. CDR1 is LGHNA, CDR2 YNFKEQ, per germline. The CDR3 region has the DNA TGTGCCAGCAGCCAAGATTTTTCCAGGGGCTACGAGCAGTACTTC. Protein sequence: CASSQDFSRGYEQYF.

The chain links TRBV28 to TRBJ1-2; no reliable D call. With 3 bases removed from V and 5 bases from J, the gap between germline ends came to 7 bases. Germline CDR1 reads MDHEN; CDR2 reads SYDVKM. This CDR3 contains 12 residues. The CDR3 nucleotides read TGTGCCAGCAGTTTGGGAGCATATGGCTACACCTTC. It specifies CASSLGAYGYTF.

Details on this clone: One end of the junction is discordant with germline, which a read error may explain. V is TRBV7-9 and J is TRBJ1-2, with D uncertain. From germline, CDR1 is SEHNR and CDR2 FQNEAQ (reference sequence). The CDR3 is 12 residues long. The CDR3 here is CASTQPNYSYTF. CDR3 bases: TGTGCCAGCACCCAACCTAACTATAGCTACACCTTC.

The chain recombines TRBV13 with TRBJ2-3; TRBD2 agrees at 8 bases. Germline values: CDR1 PRHDT, CDR2 FYEKMQ (reference sequence). This CDR3 has 16 residues. The J segment lost 4 bases and the V segment lost 5 bases, leaving 11 bases of the junction unmatched. The CDR3 loop is CASSPPGLVGADTQYF. The CDR3 coding sequence is TGTGCCAGCAGCCCCCCGGGACTAGTAGGGGCAGATACGCAGTATTTT. The entire variable domain, with the rest obtained from reference TRBV13 and TRBJ2-3, is as follows: AAGVIQSPRHLIKEKRETATLKCYPIPRHDTVYWYQQGPGQDPQFLISFYEKMQSDKGSIPDRFSAQQFSDYHSELNMSSLELGDSALYFCASSPPGLVGADTQYFGPGTRLTVL.

The chain employs TRBV28 and TRBJ2-7; a possible D gene is TRBD2 (6 bases). The V gene lost 7 bases and the J gene lost 2 bases, with 15 bases spanning the gap. CDR1 is MDHEN, CDR2 SYDVKM, per germline. The CDR3 has 14 amino acids. CDR3 sequence: CASTPWTGAYEQYF. CDR3 nucleotides: TGTGCCAGCACCCCGTGGACGGGGGCCTACGAGCAGTACTTC.

V gene TRBV5-6 combines with J gene TRBJ2-1, with 15 bases that match TRBD2. CDR1 SGHDT and CDR2 YYEEEE come from the germline V gene. Losses at the gene ends were 1 base for V and 4 bases for J; bases not matched to a gene: 3. The CDR3 runs to 17 residues. The CDR3 DNA follows: TGTGCCAGCAGCTTGTCGGGACTAGCGGGAGGTTACAATGAGCAGTTCTTC. Its translation: CASSLSGLAGGYNEQFF. The full variable domain, with the rest looked up from reference TRBV5-6 and TRBJ2-1, is DAGVTQSPTHLIKTRGQQVTLRCSPKSGHDTVSWYQQALGQGPQFIFQYYEEEERQRGNFPDRFSGHQFPNYSSELNVNALLLGDSALYLCASSLSGLAGGYNEQFFGPGTRLTVL.

The V call is TRBV6-2 or TRBV6-3, the J call TRBJ1-2; D perhaps matches TRBD1 (5 bases). Trimming shortened V by 5 bases and J by 0 bases, and 7 bases separated the two germline ends. Germline V gene data show CDR1 as MNHEY and CDR2 as SVGEGT. The CDR3 consists of 13 residues. CDR3 DNA sequence: TGTGCCAGCAGTCGGGACTCTAACTATGGCTACACCTTC. Encoded protein: CASSRDSNYGYTF.

This clone was recorded once. The V call is TRBV10-3, the J call TRBJ1-1, with D perhaps TRBD1 (5 bases). CDR1 and CDR2 (germline): ENHRY, SYGVKD. CDR3 length equals 15 residues. V was cut by 3 bases and J by 1 base, with 12 bases left in between. The CDR3 nucleotides read TGTGCCATCAGTGACTCAGACAGACCGAACACTGAAGCTTTCTTT. Translating it yields CAISDSDRPNTEAFF.

The chain employs TRBV29-1 and TRBJ1-4; maybe TRBD1 (6 bases). The length of the CDR3 is 13 residues. Germline values: CDR1 SQVTM, CDR2 ANQGSEA. Trimming stripped 5 bases from V and 6 bases from J, with 13 bases between. CDR3: CSVPGGLHEKLFF. For the CDR3, the DNA is TGCAGCGTTCCGGGGGGGCTACATGAAAAACTGTTTTTT.

The rearrangement links TRBV10-3 to TRBJ2-3; TRBD2 matches 14 bases. V shed 3 bases and J 0 bases; nucleotides not matched to a gene: 14. The CDR3 is made up of 21 amino acids. From germline, CDR1 is ENHRY and CDR2 SYGVKD. CDR3 protein: CAISDPPGLAGDGGSTDTQYF. CDR3 coding DNA: TGTGCCATCAGTGATCCACCGGGACTAGCGGGGGACGGGGGGAGCACAGATACGCAGTATTTT.

The genes are TRBV19 and TRBJ1-2; 9 bases are shared with TRBD1. After removal of 5 bases from V and 1 base from J, the junction contained 8 bases not matched to a gene. The germline gives CDR1 LNHDA, CDR2 SQIVND (reference sequence). The CDR3 is 16 residues long. The CDR3: CASSYSGTGNNYGYTF. CDR3 nucleotide sequence: TGTGCCAGTAGTTACTCCGGGACAGGGAATAACTATGGCTACACCTTC.

The chain is built from TRBV28 and TRBJ2-1, with TRBD1 matching over 8 bases. Germline V CDR1 and CDR2: MDHEN, SYDVKM. V lost 11 bases to trimming and J lost 3 bases; unmatched junction nucleotides: 3. The CDR3 sequence is 12 residues long. DNA for the CDR3: TGTGCCGCAGGGGGCAACTACAATGAGCAGTTCTTC. This codes for CAAGGNYNEQFF.

In this sample, this clone turned up once. The chain uses TRBV21-1 and TRBJ1-2; TRBD1 reflects the table's D call only, with no check against the DNA. TRBV21-1 is noted as a pseudogene. The CDR3 is 15 amino acids. The CDR3 loop reads CASSKLTDRRYGYTF. The CDR3 DNA sequence: TGTGCCAGCAGCAAACTTACGGACAGGCGATATGGCTACACCTTC.

This clone turned up a few times. The rearrangement joins TRBV5-1 to TRBJ1-6; 7 bases align to TRBD1. Trimming removed 3 bases from V and 10 bases from J; junction bases left unmatched: 10. CDR1 is SGHRS and CDR2 is YFSETQ in the germline V gene. This CDR3 region has 15 residues. The CDR3 sequence is CASSWRQGSGSPLHF. Here the CDR3 DNA reads TGCGCCAGCAGCTGGAGACAGGGCTCTGGATCACCCCTCCACTTT. Complete variable domain (other parts from reference TRBV5-1 and TRBJ1-6): KAGVTQTPRYLIKTRGQQVTLSCSPISGHRSVSWYQQTPGQGLQFLFEYFSETQRNKGNFPGRFSGRQFSNSRSEMNVSTLELGDSALYLCASSWRQGSGSPLHFGNGTRLTVT.

The V call is TRBV28, the J call TRBJ2-7, with 8 bases identical to TRBD1. Trimming cost V 5 bases and J 1 base; bases outside gene matches: 13. Germline V lookup: CDR1 MDHEN, CDR2 SYDVKM. This CDR3 region has 17 residues. For the CDR3, the DNA is TGTGCCAGCAGTGCTCGGACAGGGATCAGCGGGTCCTACGAGCAGTACTTC. Its translation is CASSARTGISGSYEQYF. Drawing the rest from reference TRBV28 and TRBJ2-7, the complete variable domain is DVKVTQSSRYLVKRTGEKVFLECVQDMDHENMFWYRQDPGLGLRLIYFSYDVKMKEKGDIPEGYSVSREKKERFSLILESASTNQTSMYLCASSARTGISGSYEQYFGPGTRLTVT.

The chain carries TRBV6-1 and TRBJ1-2; 9 bases line up with TRBD1. The J segment lost 0 bases and the V segment lost 3 bases, leaving 5 bases of the junction unmatched. Germline assignment: CDR1 MNHNS and CDR2 SASEGT. This CDR3 is built from 16 residues. This CDR3 reads CASSETTGGANYGYTF. CDR3 sequence (DNA): TGTGCCAGCAGTGAGACGACAGGGGGAGCTAACTATGGCTACACCTTC.

The genes are TRBV3-1 (or the pseudogene TRBV3-2) and TRBJ1-2; no definite D call. The CDR3 is 15 amino acids. V dropped 1 base and J dropped 4 bases, with 13 bases sitting between them. Per the germline V gene, CDR1 is LGHDT and CDR2 is YNNKEL (reference sequence). CDR3 sequence: CASSQGNRGVYGYTF. The CDR3 DNA reads as TGTGCCAGCAGCCAAGGGAACCGGGGTGTCTATGGCTACACCTTC.

The chain recombines TRBV7-9 with TRBJ1-5, with D possibly being TRBD1 (6 bases). The V and J ends lost 0 bases and 6 bases respectively, with 12 bases between them. This CDR3 has 15 amino acids. Germline V gene data show CDR1 as SEHNR and CDR2 as FQNEAQ (reference sequence). For the CDR3, the DNA is TGTGCCAGCAGCTTAGCGGAACAGGGAGTTCAGCCCCAGCATTTT. Its protein product is CASSLAEQGVQPQHF.